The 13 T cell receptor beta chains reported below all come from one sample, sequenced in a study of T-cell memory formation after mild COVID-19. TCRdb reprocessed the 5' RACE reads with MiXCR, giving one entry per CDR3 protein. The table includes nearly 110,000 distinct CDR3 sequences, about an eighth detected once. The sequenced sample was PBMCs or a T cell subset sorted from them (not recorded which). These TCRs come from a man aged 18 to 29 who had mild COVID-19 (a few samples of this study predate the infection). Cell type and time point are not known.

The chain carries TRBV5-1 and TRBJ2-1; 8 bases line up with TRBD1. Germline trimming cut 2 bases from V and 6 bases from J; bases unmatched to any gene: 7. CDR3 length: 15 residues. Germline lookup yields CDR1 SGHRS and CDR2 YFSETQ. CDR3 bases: TGCGCCAGCAGCTTTCTGGACAGGGCTCGCAATGAGCAGTTCTTC. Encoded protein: CASSFLDRARNEQFF.

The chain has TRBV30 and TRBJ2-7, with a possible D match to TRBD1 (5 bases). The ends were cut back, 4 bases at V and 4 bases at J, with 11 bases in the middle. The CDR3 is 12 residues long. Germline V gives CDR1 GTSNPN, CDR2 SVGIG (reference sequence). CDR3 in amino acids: CAWTDQGYEQYF. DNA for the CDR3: TGTGCCTGGACCGATCAGGGTTACGAGCAGTACTTC. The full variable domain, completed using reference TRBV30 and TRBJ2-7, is SQTIHQWPATLVQPVGSPLSLECTVEGTSNPNLYWYRQAAGRGLQLLFYSVGIGQISSEVPQNLSASRPQDRQFILSSKKLLLSDSGFYLCAWTDQGYEQYFGPGTRLTVT.

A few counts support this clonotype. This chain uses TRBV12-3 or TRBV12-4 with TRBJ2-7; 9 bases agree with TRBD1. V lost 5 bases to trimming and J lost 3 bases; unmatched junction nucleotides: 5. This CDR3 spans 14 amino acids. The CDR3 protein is CASSPSGQGYEQYV. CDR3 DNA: TGTGCCAGCAGTCCCTCGGGACAGGGCTACGAGCAGTACGTC.

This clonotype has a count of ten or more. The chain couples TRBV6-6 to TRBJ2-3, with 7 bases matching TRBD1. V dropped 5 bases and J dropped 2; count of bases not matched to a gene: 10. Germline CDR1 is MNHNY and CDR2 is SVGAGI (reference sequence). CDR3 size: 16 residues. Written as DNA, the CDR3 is TGTGCCAGCAGTCGCCATACCGGGACAGACACAGATACGCAGTATTTT. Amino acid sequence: CASSRHTGTDTDTQYF.

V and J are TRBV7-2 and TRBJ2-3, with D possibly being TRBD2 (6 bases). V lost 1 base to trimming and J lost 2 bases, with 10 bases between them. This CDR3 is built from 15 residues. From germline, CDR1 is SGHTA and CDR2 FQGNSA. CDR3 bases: TGTGCCAGCAGCTTAGTGGCGGGATACACAGATACGCAGTATTTT. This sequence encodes CASSLVAGYTDTQYF.

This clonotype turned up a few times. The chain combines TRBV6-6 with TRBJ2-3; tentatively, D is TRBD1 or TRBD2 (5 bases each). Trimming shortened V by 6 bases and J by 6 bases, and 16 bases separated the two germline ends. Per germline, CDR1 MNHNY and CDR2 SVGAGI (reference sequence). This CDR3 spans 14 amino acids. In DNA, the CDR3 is TGTGCCAGCAGCCCGGGGTCCCGGGGCGATACGCAGTATTTT. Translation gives CASSPGSRGDTQYF.

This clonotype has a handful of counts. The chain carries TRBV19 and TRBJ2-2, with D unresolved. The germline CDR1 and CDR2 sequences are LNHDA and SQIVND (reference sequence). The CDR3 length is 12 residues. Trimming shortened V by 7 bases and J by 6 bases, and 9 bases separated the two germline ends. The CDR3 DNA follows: TGTGCCAGTAAGTCCGGCCCCGGGGAGCTGTTTTTT. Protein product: CASKSGPGELFF.

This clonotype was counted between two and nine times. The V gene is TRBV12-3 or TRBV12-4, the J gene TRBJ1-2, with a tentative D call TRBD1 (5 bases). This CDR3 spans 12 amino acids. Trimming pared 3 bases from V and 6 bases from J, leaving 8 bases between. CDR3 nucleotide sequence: TGTGCCAGCAGTTTCAGGGCCCATGGCTACACCTTC. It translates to CASSFRAHGYTF.

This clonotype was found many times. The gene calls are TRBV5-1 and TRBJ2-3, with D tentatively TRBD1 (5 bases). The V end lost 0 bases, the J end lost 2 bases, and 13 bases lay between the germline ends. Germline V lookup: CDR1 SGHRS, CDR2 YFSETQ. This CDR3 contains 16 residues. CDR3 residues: CASSLGPDGATDTQYF. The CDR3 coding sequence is TGCGCCAGCAGCTTGGGTCCAGATGGGGCCACAGATACGCAGTATTTT.

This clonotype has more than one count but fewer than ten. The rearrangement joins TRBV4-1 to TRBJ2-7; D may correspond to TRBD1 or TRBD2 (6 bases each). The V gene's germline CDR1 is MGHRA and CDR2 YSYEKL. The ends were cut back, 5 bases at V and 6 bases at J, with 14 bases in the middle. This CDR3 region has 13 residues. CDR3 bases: TGCGCCAGCAGCGGGGGGCGGGGTGGCGAGCAGTACGTC. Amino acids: CASSGGRGGEQYV.

DNA of the CDR3: TGTGCCAGCAGAGTCGCAGGGGGGGCGCGTGGCTACACCTTC. Translation: CASRVAGGARGYTF. The gene calls are TRBV27 and TRBJ1-2, with 7 bases matching TRBD1. The CDR3 spans 14 residues. Trimming cost V 6 bases and J 7 bases; bases outside gene matches: 11. The V gene's germline CDR1 is MNHEY and CDR2 SMNVEV (reference sequence).

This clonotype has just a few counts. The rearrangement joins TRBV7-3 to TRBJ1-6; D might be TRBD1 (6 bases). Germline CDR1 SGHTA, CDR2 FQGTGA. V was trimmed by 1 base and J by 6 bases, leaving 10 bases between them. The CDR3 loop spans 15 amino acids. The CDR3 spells CASSLNRASNSPLHF. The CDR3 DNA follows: TGTGCCAGCAGCTTAAACAGGGCGAGTAATTCACCCCTCCACTTT.

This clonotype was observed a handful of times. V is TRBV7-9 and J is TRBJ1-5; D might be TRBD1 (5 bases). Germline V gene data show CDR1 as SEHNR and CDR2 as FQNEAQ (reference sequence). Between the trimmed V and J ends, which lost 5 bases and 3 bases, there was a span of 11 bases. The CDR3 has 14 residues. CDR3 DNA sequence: TGTGCCAGCAGCGACAGCAGGGACAATCAGCCCCAGCATTTT. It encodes CASSDSRDNQPQHF.